This TCR beta chain was recovered during a study of T cell responses to AZD1222 COVID-19 vaccine. With 6 bases removed from V and 1 base from J, the gap between germline ends came to 12 bases. Germline CDR1 reads MNHEY; CDR2 reads SVGEGT. The CDR3 runs 14 residues. The protocol was immunoSEQ multiplex PCR, while the TCRdb copy is restricted to in-frame clones and leaves out a portion. The top ten clones hold about 5% of a sample with 85,000 to 110,000 clones, roughly 87% of them seen once. The receptor was isolated from an adult in good health. The chain joins TRBV6-2 or TRBV6-3 to TRBJ2-5; TRBD1 is a possible D gene (6 bases). The source material was peripheral blood, sampled on day 0 of AZD1222 vaccination. The CDR3 DNA is TGTGCCAGCAGCCGCGGACAGCGCCAAGAGACCCAGTACTTC. This gives the protein CASSRGQRQETQYF.